Sequencing of this T cell receptor (beta chain) was carried out in a study of cytomegalovirus exposure and HLA in healthy donors. This clone was recorded only once. PCR was performed using 60 Vbeta and 13 Jbeta primers. Some clones are missing from TCRdb's copy, which holds only in-frame ones; the method was immunoSEQ multiplex PCR. Of fewer than 200,000 clones in the sample, under 85% were seen once. The sequence came from a woman aged 18-35 years in good health and CMV-seropositive. Sequenced material: PBMCs.

CDR3: CATTRRVTNYGYTF. As DNA, the CDR3 is TGTGCCACCACCCGGCGGGTAACTAACTATGGCTACACCTTC. V gene TRBV15 combines with J gene TRBJ1-2; D gene ambiguous. This CDR3 contains 14 residues. CDR1 LNHNV and CDR2 YYDKDF come from the germline V gene (reference sequence). V gave up 7 bases and J gave up 0 bases, with 12 bases separating them.